These T cell receptor beta chains were read from a single sample in a study of vaccination effects on CD4 cells after COVID-19. The antigens these receptors bind are not known. Repertoires were generated with immunoSEQ multiplex PCR, while TCRdb's copy carries only in-frame clones and drops some. The data show about 22,000 clones, with about four fifths seen just once and roughly two fifths held by the top ten. Source: CD4+ T cells from PBMCs cultured with a peptide pool, taken before COVID-19 vaccination. These receptor sequences come from a human donor who had a prior SARS-CoV-2 infection. Both conserved end residues are part of each CDR3. Each record gives: D gene, J gene, V gene, clone size, CDR3 protein, CDR3 DNA. The D gene is left open where the match is weak. Clone size appears in some rows only: once, few, many, or a class for an expanded clone.

D: TRBD2
J: TRBJ2-7
V: TRBV6-5
size: -
CDR3: CASRPSGTYEQYF
DNA: TGTGCCAGCAGGCCTAGCGGAACCTACGAGCAGTACTTC

D: TRBD1
J: TRBJ1-1
V: TRBV15
size: -
CDR3: CATSRDRGRGTEAFF
DNA: TGTGCCACCAGCAGAGACAGGGGGCGAGGAACTGAAGCTTTCTTT

D: -
J: TRBJ2-5
V: TRBV6-5
size: -
CDR3: CASSLQGIGETQYF
DNA: TGTGCCAGCAGCTTACAGGGAATTGGAGAGACCCAGTACTTC

D: -
J: TRBJ2-7
V: TRBV5-4
size: -
CDR3: CASSRGQGGSSYEQYF
DNA: TGTGCCAGCAGCCGCGGACAGGGCGGGAGCTCCTACGAGCAGTACTTC

D: -
J: TRBJ1-5
V: TRBV1
size: -
CDR3: CTSSQPAPGTIFQPQHF
DNA: TGCACCAGCAGCCAACCCGCTCCCGGGACAATATTTCAGCCCCAGCATTTT

D: TRBD1
J: TRBJ2-7
V: TRBV27
size: once
CDR3: CASSWVPTGNHEQYF
DNA: TGTGCCAGCAGTTGGGTGCCGACAGGGAACCACGAGCAGTACTTC

D: -
J: TRBJ1-2
V: TRBV7-2
size: once
CDR3: CASSSNREISYGYTF
DNA: TGTGCCAGCAGCTCAAACAGGGAAATCTCCTATGGCTACACCTTC

D: TRBD1
J: TRBJ2-2
V: TRBV7-9
size: -
CDR3: CASSLGDRASTGELFF
DNA: TGTGCCAGCAGCTTAGGGGACAGGGCTTCAACCGGGGAGCTGTTTTTT

D: -
J: TRBJ2-1
V: TRBV6-5
size: -
CDR3: CASRNRNGWGNEQFF
DNA: TGTGCCAGCAGGAATCGTAACGGATGGGGTAATGAGCAGTTCTTC

D: -
J: TRBJ2-5
V: TRBV11-3
size: -
CDR3: CASSLAPGGETQYF
DNA: TGTGCCAGCAGCTTAGCCCCAGGGGGGGAGACCCAGTACTTC

D: TRBD2
J: TRBJ2-3
V: TRBV2
size: -
CDR3: CASRELTSVGLGTQYF
DNA: TGTGCCAGCAGGGAACTGACTAGCGTGGGCCTCGGTACGCAGTATTTT

D: -
J: TRBJ2-3
V: TRBV6-5
size: -
CDR3: CASSSHTDTQYF
DNA: TGTGCCAGCAGTTCTCACACAGATACGCAGTATTTT

D: -
J: TRBJ2-7
V: TRBV5-1
size: -
CDR3: CASSVAGTRSYEQYF
DNA: TGCGCCAGCAGCGTGGCCGGGACTCGATCCTACGAGCAGTACTTC

D: -
J: TRBJ2-1
V: TRBV12-5
size: -
CDR3: CASGFFSGIFVVRDNSYNEQFF
DNA: TGTGCTAGTGGTTTTTTTTCGGGCATATTCGTCGTGCGGGACAACTCCTACAATGAGCAGTTCTTC

D: -
J: TRBJ2-7
V: TRBV6-4
size: -
CDR3: CASTDSAGGYEQYF
DNA: TGTGCCAGCACCGATTCGGCAGGGGGGTACGAGCAGTACTTC

D: TRBD1
J: TRBJ2-3
V: TRBV5-6
size: -
CDR3: CASSLGDRGYTQYF
DNA: TGTGCCAGCAGCTTGGGGGACAGGGGTTATACGCAGTATTTT

D: -
J: TRBJ1-1
V: TRBV3-1/TRBV3-2
size: -
CDR3: CASSQSQTYTEAFF
DNA: TGTGCCAGCAGCCAATCCCAGACGTACACTGAAGCTTTCTTT